The rows below give T cell receptor beta chains drawn from one sample of a study of OX40 agonist ivuxolimab in advanced cancers. The method was immunoSEQ multiplex PCR; TCRdb's version includes in-frame clones alone and lacks a portion of them. The sample holds tens of thousands of clones; 89% are singletons and the top ten take approximately 1%. This specimen consisted of CD4+ or CD8+ T cells sorted from blood, obtained in a trial of the OX40 agonist ivuxolimab. Receptors originate from an adult with an advanced solid tumor such as melanoma, head and neck, liver or kidney cancer. Each CDR3 is given with its conserved first and last residue.

v_gene: TRBV6-5; CDR3aa: CATKSSGEAFF
v_gene: TRBV5-1; CDR3aa: CASSLDPENTQYF
v_gene: TRBV29-1; CDR3aa: CSVVGGSGYTF
v_gene: TRBV10-1; CDR3aa: CASSVGRKNTEAFF
v_gene: TRBV11-3; CDR3aa: CASSLGRYNEQFF
v_gene: TRBV19; CDR3aa: CASSIEHRPGQNSYEQYF
v_gene: TRBV5-6; CDR3aa: CASSLVRDTEAFF
v_gene: TRBV7-9; CDR3aa: CASSYSGELFF
v_gene: TRBV6-6; CDR3aa: CASSRGLGYGYTF
v_gene: TRBV20-1; CDR3aa: CSAFGQGRFF
v_gene: TRBV19; CDR3aa: CASRPGLAGGRDTGELFF
v_gene: TRBV5-1; CDR3aa: CASSLIAGGPTETQYF
v_gene: TRBV7-9; CDR3aa: CASSHDGEAFF
v_gene: TRBV25-1; CDR3aa: CASSDPDGLEKLFF
v_gene: TRBV19; CDR3aa: CASSIDSGGYNEQFF
v_gene: TRBV30; CDR3aa: CAWSVRGTGEGTEAFF
v_gene: TRBV10-3; CDR3aa: CAISVRGSALHF
v_gene: TRBV6-5; CDR3aa: CASREQGAYNSPLHF
v_gene: TRBV28; CDR3aa: CASRSRTWTGTTGELFF
v_gene: TRBV2; CDR3aa: CASRIGDEKLFF
v_gene: TRBV4-1; CDR3aa: CASSQDFGQGTSGANVLTF
v_gene: TRBV28; CDR3aa: CASSEPSTGGKYEQYF
v_gene: TRBV6-1; CDR3aa: CASSVYGTQYF
v_gene: TRBV5-1; CDR3aa: CASSMDGGTEAFF
v_gene: TRBV5-4; CDR3aa: CAIKEDRRNTEAFF
v_gene: TRBV19; CDR3aa: CASKGTSYLFF
v_gene: TRBV7-9; CDR3aa: CASSTGQGVGFGGYTF
v_gene: TRBV19; CDR3aa: CASSTHRMNTEAFF
v_gene: TRBV2; CDR3aa: CASSPDRGGYNEQFF
v_gene: TRBV6-6; CDR3aa: CASSPSRGGTEAFF
v_gene: TRBV19; CDR3aa: CASSPGTVYSNQPQHF
v_gene: TRBV15; CDR3aa: CATSRGTTGVGEKLFF
v_gene: TRBV9; CDR3aa: CASSVGPGGSEAFF
v_gene: TRBV11-2; CDR3aa: CASSFGGARQETQYF
v_gene: TRBV7-2; CDR3aa: CASSWGASGGTYEQYF
v_gene: TRBV28; CDR3aa: CASSLIAASGGRGDTQYF
v_gene: TRBV6-1; CDR3aa: CASSVGQVGETQYF
v_gene: TRBV5-8; CDR3aa: CASNPRERGVGKTQYF
v_gene: TRBV7-9; CDR3aa: CASSSPPWTSGGITDTQYF
v_gene: TRBV4-2; CDR3aa: CASSQGSGGEQPQHF
v_gene: TRBV18; CDR3aa: CASSPVEAGGLDTQYF
v_gene: TRBV18; CDR3aa: CASSPPGTAKTEAFF
v_gene: TRBV5-4; CDR3aa: CASSYLDRYNEQFF
v_gene: TRBV6-5; CDR3aa: CASSAREGNQPQHF
v_gene: TRBV21-1; CDR3aa: CASSKVVGVRFYNEQFF
v_gene: TRBV2; CDR3aa: CANEGNTEAFF
v_gene: TRBV12-5; CDR3aa: CASGFDSYGYTF
v_gene: TRBV9; CDR3aa: CASSVAPDRVYEQYF
v_gene: TRBV10-3; CDR3aa: CAISEGQGQETQYF
v_gene: TRBV2; CDR3aa: CASSKPGLAGNGDTQYF
v_gene: TRBV5-6; CDR3aa: CASSRTAYGYTF
v_gene: TRBV7-2; CDR3aa: CASSPLGAGPYEQYF
v_gene: TRBV11-2; CDR3aa: CASSPLGRGTEAFF